The 13 T cell receptor beta chains presented below share a single source sample, sequenced in a study of human T cells and chemical hapten exposure. Extraction of total RNA was performed on unfractionated whole blood. MiXCR, applied by TCRdb to the 5' RACE reads, yields one record per CDR3 protein. The sample contains around 140,000 distinct CDR3 sequences, around 4% of which appear only once. These receptors came from a female donor in good health.

This clonotype was detected ten times or more. The chain uses TRBV5-1 and TRBJ2-7, with D unclear. CDR1 is SGHRS and CDR2 is YFSETQ in the germline V gene. This CDR3 contains 13 residues. Trimming took 3 bases from V and 1 from J, leaving 8 bases between them. In DNA form, the CDR3 reads TGCGCCAGCAGCTCCACCTGGTCCTACGAGCAGTACTTC. This encodes CASSSTWSYEQYF.

This clonotype has a count of ten or more. The chain is built from TRBV20-1 and TRBJ1-5, with D possibly matching TRBD1 (5 bases). This CDR3 has 11 residues. V gave up 6 bases and J gave up 4 bases, with 7 bases separating them. The V gene's germline CDR1 is DFQATT and CDR2 SNEGSKA (reference sequence). CDR3 sequence reads: CSAKGNQPQHF. The CDR3 bases are TGCAGTGCAAAGGGGAATCAGCCCCAGCATTTT.

Comments on this clonotype: A single base separates this from a much larger clone, so it may be a read error. This chain uses TRBV28 with TRBJ1-2; 8 nucleotides match TRBD1. Germline CDR1 is MDHEN and CDR2 is SYDVKM. The CDR3 has 15 residues. The CDR3 region has the DNA TGTGCCAGCAGCGCCGGGACAGGCGCTAACTATGGCGACACCTTC. It is translated as CASSAGTGANYGDTF.

This clonotype was seen many times. This sequence joins TRBV5-1 and TRBJ2-1; no reliable D call. Germline CDR1 and CDR2: SGHRS and YFSETQ. V was trimmed by 4 bases and J by 0 bases, leaving 14 bases between them. This CDR3 comprises 16 residues. CDR3 protein: CASSPISPSSYNEQFF. In DNA, the CDR3 is TGCGCCAGCAGCCCAATTAGCCCGAGCTCCTACAATGAGCAGTTCTTC.

This clonotype was seen at least ten times. This sequence joins TRBV7-2 and TRBJ1-5; no definite D call. The CDR3 has 14 amino acids. Trimming shortened V by 5 bases and J by 3 bases, and 11 bases separated the two germline ends. Per germline, CDR1 SGHTA and CDR2 FQGNSA. This chain's CDR3 is CASSPTQANQPQHF. As DNA, the CDR3 is TGTGCCAGCAGCCCCACTCAGGCCAATCAGCCCCAGCATTTT.

This rearrangement joins TRBV20-1 to TRBJ1-2; D is unresolved. The CDR3 is 11 amino acids. Per the germline V gene, CDR1 is DFQATT and CDR2 is SNEGSKA (reference sequence). With 5 bases removed from V and 2 bases from J, the gap between germline ends came to 6 bases. The CDR3: CSAVRNYGYTF. The CDR3 nucleotides are TGCAGTGCTGTACGGAACTATGGCTACACCTTC.

This clonotype has a handful of counts. The chain combines TRBV12-3 or TRBV12-4 with TRBJ2-3, with D tentatively TRBD1 or TRBD2 (6 bases each). V gave up 6 bases and J gave up 7 bases, with 14 bases separating them. The CDR3 sequence is 13 residues long. The CDR3 DNA is TGTGCCAGCAGCAACAGGGAGGTCAATACGCAGTATTTT. As protein: CASSNREVNTQYF.

This clonotype showed up many times. The chain recombines TRBV6-1 with TRBJ1-4; D remains ambiguous. CDR3 length equals 13 residues. V gave up 9 bases and J gave up 8 bases, with 16 bases separating them. The germline V gene has CDR1 MNHNS and CDR2 SASEGT. CDR3 protein: CASARHEDEKLFF. The CDR3 DNA reads as TGTGCCAGTGCCCGACATGAGGACGAAAAACTGTTTTTT.

The sample holds a few counts of this clonotype. V and J are TRBV7-2 and TRBJ2-7; TRBD2 matches 11 bases. Trimming took 1 base from V and 3 from J; bases not matched to a gene: 11. Germline assignment: CDR1 SGHTA and CDR2 FQGNSA. The CDR3 totals 18 residues. The CDR3: CASSLVTSGDIIRYEQYF. CDR3 DNA sequence: TGTGCCAGCAGCTTAGTGACTAGCGGGGATATCATCCGCTACGAGCAGTACTTC.

This clonotype appeared many times. The V gene is TRBV13, the J gene TRBJ2-1; D may match TRBD1 or TRBD2 (5 bases each). V was pared by 4 bases and J by 7 bases, with 20 bases between. This CDR3 has 16 residues. CDR1 is PRHDT, CDR2 FYEKMQ, per germline (reference sequence). The chain's CDR3 is CASSSSAGARLNEQFF. CDR3 coding DNA: TGTGCCAGCAGCTCATCCGCCGGGGCCCGGTTAAATGAGCAGTTCTTC.

The chain carries TRBV12-3 or TRBV12-4 and TRBJ1-1; D uncertain. The CDR3 extends over 15 amino acids. Trimming removed 5 bases at V and 1 base at J, with 14 bases between. The CDR3 nucleotides are TGTGCCAGCAGTGCCCATCAAGGTAGGAACACTGAAGCTTTCTTT. Its protein is CASSAHQGRNTEAFF.

This clonotype was picked up many times. The V gene is TRBV28, the J gene TRBJ2-7; D is unclear. The CDR3 has 12 amino acids. Trimming stripped 2 bases from V and 8 bases from J, with 10 bases between. CDR1 is MDHEN and CDR2 is SYDVKM in the germline V gene. In DNA form, the CDR3 reads TGTGCCAGCAGTTTAGGGAACATCCAGCAGTACTTC. Protein: CASSLGNIQQYF.

J is TRBJ1-1 and V is TRBV12-3 or TRBV12-4, with 7 bases identical to TRBD1. V shed 5 bases, J shed 7 bases, and the junction held 10 bases outside the gene matches. This CDR3 spans 14 amino acids. This CDR3 reads CASSLTDRPLEAFF. CDR3 DNA sequence: TGTGCCAGCAGTCTAACGGACAGGCCGCTTGAAGCTTTCTTT.